What follows is one TCR beta chain and its context. The data originate from a study of blood T cell repertoires in COVID-19. About the study: T cells, B-cell-depleted T cells, or PBMCs supplied cDNA or gDNA.

Per the authors' pipeline: Counts of nucleated cells, estimated from reference gene primer amplification, were obtained. Only in-frame clones appear in the TCRdb table, and some are missing; sequencing was by immunoSEQ multiplex PCR. That table furnishes V, J and clone size, whereas the DNA furnished D and trimming. The data hold approximately 240,000 clones, with about 88% observed a single time. Losses at the gene ends were 8 bases for V and 4 bases for J; bases not matched to a gene: 10. This CDR3 is built from 15 residues. Germline V CDR1 and CDR2: SGHTA, FQGNSA. The clonotype originates from a woman aged 35 to 49 who had recovered from COVID-19. The rearrangement links TRBV7-2 to TRBJ1-5, with TRBD1 matching over 8 bases. Sequencing was done on a sample of peripheral blood. This CDR3 is CASQTWTGTNQPQHF. CDR3 DNA sequence: TGTGCCAGCCAAACATGGACAGGGACGAATCAGCCCCAGCATTTT.